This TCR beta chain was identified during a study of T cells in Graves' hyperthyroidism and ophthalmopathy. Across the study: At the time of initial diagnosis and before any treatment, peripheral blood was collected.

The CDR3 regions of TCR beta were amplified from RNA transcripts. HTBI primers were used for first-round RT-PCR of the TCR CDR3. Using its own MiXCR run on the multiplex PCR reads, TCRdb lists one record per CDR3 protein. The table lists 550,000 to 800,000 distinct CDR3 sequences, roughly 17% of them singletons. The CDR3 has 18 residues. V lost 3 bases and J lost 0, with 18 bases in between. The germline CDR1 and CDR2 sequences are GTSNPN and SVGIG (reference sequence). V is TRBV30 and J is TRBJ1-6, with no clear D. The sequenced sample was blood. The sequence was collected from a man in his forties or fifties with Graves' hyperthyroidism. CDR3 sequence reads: CAWRGSLTGSSYNSPLHF. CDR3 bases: TGTGCCTGGAGGGGCTCCCTTACGGGAAGCTCCTATAATTCACCCCTCCACTTT.